This T cell receptor (beta chain) is drawn from a study of blood T cell repertoires in COVID-19. Whole-study context: The origin of the acute and convalescent COVID-19 samples was the United States, Italy and Spain.

TCRdb's table, derived via immunoSEQ multiplex PCR, lists solely in-frame clones and lacks some. This table has 200,000 to 250,000 clones, approximately 82% appearing once. Trimming at V came to 0 bases and at J to 9 bases, leaving 6 bases not matched to a gene. The germline V gene has CDR1 SGHTA and CDR2 FQGNSA. The CDR3 sequence is 15 residues long. The sample comprised peripheral blood. The sequence came from an elderly woman with acute or convalescent COVID-19. The gene calls are TRBV7-2 and TRBJ2-4, with 9 bases fitting TRBD2. CDR3 bases: TGTGCCAGCAGCTTAGCCGGCGGGGGGGAAGGCATTCAGTACTTC. It specifies CASSLAGGGEGIQYF.